One sample yielded the 13 T cell receptor beta chains listed below, sequenced in a study of tumor and adjacent non-tumor tissue in lung cancer. Three rounds of nested PCR, following a modified ARM-PCR protocol, produced the TCRbeta library. TCRdb re-derived calls from the multiplex PCR reads in MiXCR, one entry per CDR3 protein. In the table there are tens of thousands of distinct CDR3 sequences, about 61% of which are singletons. No cell sorting was done before RNA was extracted from the tissue. The specimen was lung tumor tissue. The receptors come from a man over 45 with non-small cell lung cancer.

This clonotype has more than one count but fewer than ten. The chain has TRBV11-2 and TRBJ2-2; the match to TRBD2 covers 8 bases. CDR1 and CDR2 (germline): SGHAT, FQNNGV. V shed 5 bases and J 2 bases; nucleotides not matched to a gene: 7. This CDR3 is 16 amino acids long. The DNA of the CDR3 is TGTGCCAGCAGCCCCTCTAGCGGGCTCAACACCGGGGAGCTGTTTTTT. It codes for CASSPSSGLNTGELFF.

This clonotype was counted at least ten times. The chain carries TRBV4-1 and TRBJ1-5; D possibly corresponds to TRBD1 (5 bases). The CDR3 covers 16 residues. The germline gives CDR1 MGHRA, CDR2 YSYEKL. The germline V and J ends were trimmed by 4 bases and 0 bases, with 13 bases remaining between them. The CDR3 spells CASSRQGFDSNQPQHF. The CDR3, as DNA: TGCGCCAGCAGCCGGCAGGGATTCGATAGCAATCAGCCCCAGCATTTT.

This clonotype was counted at least ten times. This sequence joins TRBV12-3 or TRBV12-4 and TRBJ2-5, with D uncertain. V was shortened by 3 bases and J by 2 bases, with 10 bases between the two germline ends. The CDR3 runs to 14 residues. CDR3 coding DNA: TGTGCCAGCAGTTTCTTGAGTACTCAAGAGACCCAGTACTTC. It translates to CASSFLSTQETQYF.

This clonotype was seen at least ten times. The chain is built from TRBV6-1 and TRBJ2-3, with D tentatively TRBD2 (5 bases). CDR1 and CDR2 (germline): MNHNS, SASEGT. The CDR3 consists of 14 residues. V lost 8 bases to trimming and J lost 6 bases, with 18 bases between them. The CDR3 bases are TGTGCCAGCCCCCGGGATCTAGTTCTGGATACGCAGTATTTT. It is translated as CASPRDLVLDTQYF.

Concerning this clonotype itself: No conserved phenylalanine or tryptophan ends this CDR3, so it is likely a read error. The chain combines TRBV30 with TRBJ2-5, with D possibly matching TRBD2 (6 bases). From germline, CDR1 is GTSNPN and CDR2 SVGIG (reference sequence). V lost 5 bases to trimming and J lost 4 bases, with 14 bases between them. This CDR3 spans 13 amino acids. The CDR3: CAWGGGTRETQYL. CDR3 bases: TGTGCCTGGGGTGGAGGGACCCGAGAGACCCAGTACCTC.

In DNA, the CDR3 is TGTGCCAGCAGCCCGGACTCGCGGAAGCAGTTCTTC. Residues: CASSPDSRKQFF. The chain couples TRBV2 to TRBJ2-1; TRBD2 is a possible D gene (5 bases). V dropped 6 bases and J dropped 11 bases, with 14 bases sitting between them. There are 12 residues in the CDR3. CDR1 and CDR2 from the germline V gene are SNHLY and FYNNEI. Full variable domain (remainder filled in from reference TRBV2 and TRBJ2-1): EPEVTQTPSHQVTQMGQEVILRCVPISNHLYFYWYRQILGQKVEFLVSFYNNEISEKSEIFDDQFSVERPDGSNFTLKIRSTKLEDSAMYFCASSPDSRKQFFGPGTRLTVL.

This clonotype was found a few times. J is TRBJ2-1 and V is TRBV20-1; D gene unclear. The CDR3 length is 13 residues. Per germline, CDR1 DFQATT and CDR2 SNEGSKA (reference sequence). V was trimmed by 6 bases and J by 0 bases, leaving 9 bases between them. The CDR3 loop is CSAAPGSYNEQFF. The DNA for the CDR3 is TGCAGTGCCGCCCCGGGCTCCTACAATGAGCAGTTCTTC.

Note on this clonotype: One junction end does not reproduce the germline sequence, and a read error may be involved. This chain connects TRBV6-5 to TRBJ2-7; the match to TRBD2 covers 8 bases. This CDR3 contains 15 residues. From germline, CDR1 is MNHEY and CDR2 SVGAGI. CDR3 sequence reads: CASKTREGSGYEQYF. For the CDR3, the DNA is TGCGCCAGCAAAACTCGGGAGGGCTCGGGCTACGAGCAGTACTTC.

This clonotype occurred many times. This chain uses TRBV7-9 with TRBJ2-1; 7 positions agree with TRBD2. CDR1 SEHNR and CDR2 FQNEAQ come from the germline V gene (reference sequence). This CDR3 spans 13 amino acids. With 7 bases clipped from V and 10 bases from J, the junction kept 10 bases outside the gene matches. The CDR3 nucleotides are TGTGCCAGCACCCCTAGGGAGGGGTACGAGCAGTTCTTC. Its translation: CASTPREGYEQFF.

Note on this clonotype: One end of the junction varies from germline; a read error may be responsible. The chain joins TRBV6-2 or TRBV6-3 to TRBJ2-7, with a possible D match to TRBD2 (6 bases). The length of the CDR3 is 12 residues. Germline CDR1 and CDR2: MNHEY and SVGEGT. The CDR3 nucleotides read TGTGCCAGGAGAGAAGCTTCGGGGGAGCAGTATTTC. Amino acids: CARREASGEQYF.

This clonotype has only one observation. This sequence joins TRBV20-1 and TRBJ2-5; D not certain. Germline assignment: CDR1 DFQATT and CDR2 SNEGSKA (reference sequence). The V end was cut by 3 bases, the J end by 5 bases, with 16 bases between. The CDR3 has 14 amino acids. The CDR3 is CSASGSAPGETQYF. CDR3 coding DNA: TGCAGTGCTAGCGGTAGTGCCCCCGGGGAGACCCAGTACTTC.

This clonotype was seen once. The gene calls are TRBV4-1 and TRBJ2-1; no clear D gene. The V gene's germline CDR1 is MGHRA and CDR2 YSYEKL. The CDR3 contains 15 residues. V lost 1 base to trimming and J lost 0 bases, with 7 bases between them. This CDR3 reads CASSQVGNSYNEQFF. Written as DNA, the CDR3 is TGCGCCAGCAGCCAAGTCGGCAACTCCTACAATGAGCAGTTCTTC.

The chain couples TRBV5-1 to TRBJ1-2; 7 positions match TRBD1. The CDR3 is made up of 13 amino acids. The V and J ends lost 5 bases and 3 bases, in that order; junction bases with no gene match: 4. The germline V gene has CDR1 SGHRS and CDR2 YFSETQ. The DNA for the CDR3 is TGCGCCAGCAGTCATGGACAGGACTATGGCTACACCTTC. Translating gives CASSHGQDYGYTF.